This T cell receptor (beta chain) was recorded in a study of T cell responses to AZD1222 COVID-19 vaccine. This clone is categorized as medium-sized. Trimming removed 4 bases from V and 7 bases from J; junction bases left unmatched: 5. Per the germline V gene, CDR1 is SNHLY and CDR2 is FYNNEI. The CDR3 length is 14 residues. Method: immunoSEQ multiplex PCR; TCRdb's copy keeps in-frame clones and lacks some. The sample contains 100,000 or so clones, roughly nine tenths of which appear only once. Source: peripheral blood, taken on day 0 of AZD1222 vaccination. The source is an adult in good health. This sequence joins TRBV2 and TRBJ1-5; 9 nucleotides line up with TRBD1. The CDR3 region has the DNA TGTGCCAGCAGTGGGGACAGGGTCGGACAGCCCCAGCATTTT. Translation gives CASSGDRVGQPQHF.